This T cell receptor (beta chain) was obtained from a study of neurological immune-mediated disorders. Time point indicated: longitudinal time-point 1 (baseline). This clonotype was seen ten or more times. Its antigen is still unknown. Germline-derived CDR1 and CDR2 are DFQATT and SNEGSKA (reference sequence). The germline V and J ends were trimmed by 8 bases and 8 bases, with 9 bases remaining between them. The CDR3 consists of 9 residues. One entry per CDR3 protein results from TCRdb running MiXCR on the 5' RACE reads. The data hold 35,000 or so distinct CDR3 sequences, with 3.2% observed a single time. Study-level results: The most TCR clonal expansion was seen in HTLV-1-associated myelopathy, whereas the least was seen in multiple sclerosis, below the level in healthy controls. Across subjects, no CDR3 amino acid sequence appeared in expanded clones of more than one subject, a finding that suggested private repertoires in all groups.

The chain couples TRBV20-1 to TRBJ1-1; tentatively, D is TRBD1 (5 bases). This TCR was sampled from an older woman with multiple sclerosis. The sample comprised PBMCs. This chain's CDR3 is CSLGGEAFF. CDR3 nucleotides: TGCAGTCTGGGGGGAGAAGCTTTCTTT.